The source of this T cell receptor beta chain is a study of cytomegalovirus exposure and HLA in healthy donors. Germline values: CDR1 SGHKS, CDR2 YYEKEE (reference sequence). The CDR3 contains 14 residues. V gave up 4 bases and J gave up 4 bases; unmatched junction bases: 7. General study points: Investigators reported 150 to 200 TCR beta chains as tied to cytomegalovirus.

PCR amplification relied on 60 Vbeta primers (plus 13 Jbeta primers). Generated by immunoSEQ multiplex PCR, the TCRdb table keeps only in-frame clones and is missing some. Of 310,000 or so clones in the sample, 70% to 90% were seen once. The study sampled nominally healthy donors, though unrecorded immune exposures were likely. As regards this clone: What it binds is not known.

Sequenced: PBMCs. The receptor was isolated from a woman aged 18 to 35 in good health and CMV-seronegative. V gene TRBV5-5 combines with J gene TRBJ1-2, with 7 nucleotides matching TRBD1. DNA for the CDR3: TGTGCCAGCAGCCCGACAGGGCTCGGCTATGGCTACACCTTC. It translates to CASSPTGLGYGYTF.